The entry below gives a single T cell receptor beta chain sequence along with its context. The assay was immunoSEQ multiplex PCR, and TCRdb's table has in-frame clones only and misses some. The repertoire consists of about 130,000 clones, with 90% to 95% occurring once and the leading ten covering about 14%. This sample is part of a study of control samples from healthy donors and cancer patients. This CDR3 is 16 amino acids long. Germline V gene sequence: CDR1 LNHDA, CDR2 SQIVND (reference sequence). V dropped 4 bases and J dropped 6; count of bases not matched to a gene: 13. This clonotype originated in a man aged 60-69 years with colorectal cancer. Sequencing input: PBMCs. V gene TRBV19 combines with J gene TRBJ2-7, with 9 bases lining up with TRBD1. The CDR3 reads CASSKEPGQGPGEQYF. Here the CDR3 DNA reads TGTGCCAGTAGTAAGGAACCGGGACAGGGACCGGGCGAGCAGTACTTC.